This paragraph covers one T cell receptor (beta chain) sequence. The antigen remains unidentified. Germline CDR1 is SEHNR and CDR2 is FQNEAQ (reference sequence). The CDR3 consists of 11 residues. V lost 3 bases, J lost 9 bases, and 6 bases lay in between. The data are from a study of cytomegalovirus exposure and HLA in healthy donors. General study findings and limits: Immune exposure information comprised only CMV serostatus. Likely technical artifact: a cluster of highly shared sequence variants. Evidence from a later analysis indicated that most CMV-associated TCR beta chains looked HLA-restricted.

The PCR used 60 Vbeta and 13 Jbeta primers. Libraries were prepared by immunoSEQ multiplex PCR; TCRdb keeps only in-frame clonotypes and omits some of them. Reported are 180,000 or so clones; the ten largest clones contain around 0.7%. This chain uses TRBV7-9 with TRBJ2-1, with D unclear. This TCR was sampled from a boy younger than 18 in good health and CMV-seronegative. Sequencing used PBMCs. In nucleotides, the CDR3 is TGTGCCAGCAGCTTGGCCCCTGAGCAGTTCTTC. Its translation: CASSLAPEQFF.